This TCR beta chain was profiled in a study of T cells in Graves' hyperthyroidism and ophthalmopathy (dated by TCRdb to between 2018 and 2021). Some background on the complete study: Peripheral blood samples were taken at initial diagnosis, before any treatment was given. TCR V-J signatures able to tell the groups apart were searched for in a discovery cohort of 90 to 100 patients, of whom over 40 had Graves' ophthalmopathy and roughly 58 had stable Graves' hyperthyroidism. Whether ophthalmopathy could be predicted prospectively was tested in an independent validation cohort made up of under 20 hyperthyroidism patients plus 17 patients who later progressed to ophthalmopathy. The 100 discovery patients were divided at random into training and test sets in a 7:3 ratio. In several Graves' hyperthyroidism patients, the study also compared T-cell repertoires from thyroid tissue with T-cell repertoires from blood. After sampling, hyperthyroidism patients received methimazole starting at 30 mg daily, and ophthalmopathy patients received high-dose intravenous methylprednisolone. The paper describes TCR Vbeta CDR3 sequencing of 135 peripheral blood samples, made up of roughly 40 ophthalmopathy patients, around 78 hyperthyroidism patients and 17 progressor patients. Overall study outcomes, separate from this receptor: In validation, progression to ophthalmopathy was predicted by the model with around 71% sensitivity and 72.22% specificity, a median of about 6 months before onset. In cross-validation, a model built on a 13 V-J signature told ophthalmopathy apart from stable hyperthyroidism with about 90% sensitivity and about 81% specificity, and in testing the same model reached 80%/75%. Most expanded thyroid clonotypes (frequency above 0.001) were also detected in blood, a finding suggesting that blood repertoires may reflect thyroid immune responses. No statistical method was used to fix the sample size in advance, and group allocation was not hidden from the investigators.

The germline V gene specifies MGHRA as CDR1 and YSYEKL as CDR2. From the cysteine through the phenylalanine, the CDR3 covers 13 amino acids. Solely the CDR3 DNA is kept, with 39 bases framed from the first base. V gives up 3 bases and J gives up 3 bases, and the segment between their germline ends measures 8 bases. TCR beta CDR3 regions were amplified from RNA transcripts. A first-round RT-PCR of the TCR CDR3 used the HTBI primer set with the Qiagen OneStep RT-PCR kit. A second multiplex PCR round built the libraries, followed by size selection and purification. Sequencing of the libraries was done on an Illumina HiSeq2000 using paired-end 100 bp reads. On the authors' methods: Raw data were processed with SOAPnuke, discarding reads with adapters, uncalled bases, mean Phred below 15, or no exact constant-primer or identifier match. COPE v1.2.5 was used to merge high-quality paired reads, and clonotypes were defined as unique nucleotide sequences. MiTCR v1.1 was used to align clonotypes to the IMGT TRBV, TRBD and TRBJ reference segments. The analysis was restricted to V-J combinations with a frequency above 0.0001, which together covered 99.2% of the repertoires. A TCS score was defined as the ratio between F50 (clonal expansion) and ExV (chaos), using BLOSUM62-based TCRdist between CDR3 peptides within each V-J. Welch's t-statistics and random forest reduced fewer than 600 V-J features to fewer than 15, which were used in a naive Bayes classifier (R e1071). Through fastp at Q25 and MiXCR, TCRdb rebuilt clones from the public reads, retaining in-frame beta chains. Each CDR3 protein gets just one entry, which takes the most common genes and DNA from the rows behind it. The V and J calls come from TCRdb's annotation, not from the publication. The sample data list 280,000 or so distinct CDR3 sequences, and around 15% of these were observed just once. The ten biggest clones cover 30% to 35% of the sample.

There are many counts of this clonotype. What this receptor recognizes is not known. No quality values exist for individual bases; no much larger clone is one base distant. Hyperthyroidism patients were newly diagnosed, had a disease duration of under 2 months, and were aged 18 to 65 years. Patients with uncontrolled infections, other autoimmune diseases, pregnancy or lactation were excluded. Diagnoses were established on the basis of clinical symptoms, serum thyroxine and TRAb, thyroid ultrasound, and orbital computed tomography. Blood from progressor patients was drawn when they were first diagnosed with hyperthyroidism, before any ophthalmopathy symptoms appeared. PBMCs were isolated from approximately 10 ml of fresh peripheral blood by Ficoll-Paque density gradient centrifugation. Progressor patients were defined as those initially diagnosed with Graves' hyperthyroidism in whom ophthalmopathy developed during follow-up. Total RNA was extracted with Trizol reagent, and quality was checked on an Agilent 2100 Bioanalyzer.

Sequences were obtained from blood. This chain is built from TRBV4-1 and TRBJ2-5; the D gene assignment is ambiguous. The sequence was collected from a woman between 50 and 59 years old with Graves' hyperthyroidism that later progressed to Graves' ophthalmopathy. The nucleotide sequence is TGCGCCAGCAGCCAGTGGGCCAAAGAGACCCAGTACTTC. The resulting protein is CASSQWAKETQYF.